Each of the 25 T cell receptor beta chains below was sequenced from the same sample in a study of blood T cell repertoires in COVID-19. Here immunoSEQ multiplex PCR was the method, and the copy in TCRdb shows in-frame clones only, minus some. The sample holds about 160,000 clones, approximately 95% seen once. The sequenced sample was peripheral blood. The receptors were gathered from a woman aged 45 to 65 with acute or convalescent COVID-19.

The V and J genes are TRBV7-9 and TRBJ1-2, with TRBD1 identical over 7 bases. Germline V lookup: CDR1 SEHNR, CDR2 FQNEAQ (reference sequence). The CDR3 contains 18 residues. V was pared by 3 bases and J by 8 bases, with 21 bases of the junction left unmatched. Here the CDR3 reads CASSFWAGQALIERGYTF. In nucleotides, the CDR3 is TGTGCCAGCAGCTTTTGGGCTGGACAGGCCTTGATTGAAAGAGGCTACACCTTC.

Turning to this clone: The same CDR3 also results from other DNA sequences found in this sample. The chain joins TRBV3-1 (or the pseudogene TRBV3-2) to TRBJ2-2; 7 bases align to TRBD1. The length of the CDR3 is 15 residues. Germline loops: CDR1 LGHDT, CDR2 YNNKEL (reference sequence). Unmatched junction bases numbered 7, after V lost 5 bases and J lost 4 bases. In nucleotides, the CDR3 is TGTGCCAGCAGCTTAGGGGGCGCTCGCACCGGGGAGCTGTTTTTT. Translation gives CASSLGGARTGELFF.

This chain connects TRBV12-3 or TRBV12-4 to TRBJ2-7; the D gene is possibly TRBD2 (6 bases). V was cut by 8 bases and J by 2 bases, with 10 bases left in between. CDR3 length equals 12 residues. The CDR3 protein is CASAGGTYEQYF. For the CDR3, the DNA is TGTGCCAGCGCCGGGGGAACCTACGAGCAGTACTTC.

This chain joins TRBV30 and TRBJ2-1; tentatively, D is TRBD2 (6 bases). The CDR3 length is 14 residues. Germline assignment: CDR1 GTSNPN and CDR2 SVGIG (reference sequence). Trimming took 3 bases from V and 7 from J, leaving 16 bases between them. The CDR3 region has the DNA TGTGCCTGGAGCTTGGGGGGACTTCAAAATGAGCAGTTCTTC. Its protein is CAWSLGGLQNEQFF. The whole variable domain, filled in from reference TRBV30 and TRBJ2-1, reads SQTIHQWPATLVQPVGSPLSLECTVEGTSNPNLYWYRQAAGRGLQLLFYSVGIGQISSEVPQNLSASRPQDRQFILSSKKLLLSDSGFYLCAWSLGGLQNEQFFGPGTRLTVL.

The J gene is TRBJ1-4, the V gene TRBV5-1; D unresolved. Germline V gene data show CDR1 as SGHRS and CDR2 as YFSETQ. This CDR3 contains 15 residues. Trimming pared 4 bases from V and 3 bases from J, leaving 13 bases between. The CDR3: CASSLFGVANEKLFF. The CDR3, as DNA: TGCGCCAGCAGCCTCTTTGGAGTAGCTAATGAAAAACTGTTTTTT.

The chain joins TRBV15 to TRBJ1-6; possibly TRBD1 for D (6 bases). V was shortened by 0 bases and J by 13 bases, with 19 bases between the two germline ends. Germline V gene sequence: CDR1 LNHNV, CDR2 YYDKDF (reference sequence). CDR3 length: 16 residues. CDR3: CATSRDYQGSIVPLHF. The CDR3 DNA follows: TGTGCCACCAGCAGAGATTATCAGGGGAGTATAGTCCCCCTCCACTTT.

This chain joins TRBV28 and TRBJ2-2; possibly TRBD1 for D (7 bases). With 5 bases removed from V and 5 bases from J, the gap between germline ends came to 12 bases. This CDR3 has 14 residues. The germline V gene has CDR1 MDHEN and CDR2 SYDVKM. CDR3 amino acids: CASSPGGGTGELFF. The CDR3 coding sequence is TGTGCCAGCAGTCCAGGGGGAGGTACCGGGGAGCTGTTTTTT.

The chain joins TRBV28 to TRBJ1-6, with a tentative D call TRBD1 (5 bases). The CDR3 has 14 amino acids. Per the germline V gene, CDR1 is MDHEN and CDR2 is SYDVKM. V shed 3 bases and J shed 7 bases, with 10 bases lying between them. The CDR3 DNA reads as TGTGCCAGCAGTTTGGGTCGGACAAATTCACCCCTCCACTTT. It translates to CASSLGRTNSPLHF.

The chain is built from TRBV5-4 and TRBJ1-6, with D possibly being TRBD1 (5 bases). Germline V CDR1 and CDR2: SGHNT, YYREEE (reference sequence). Trimming cost V 6 bases and J 8 bases, with 12 bases left between them. The CDR3 has 13 amino acids. The CDR3: CASTGDGDSPLHF. The CDR3 DNA sequence: TGTGCCAGCACGGGGGACGGGGATTCACCCCTCCACTTT.

The V gene is TRBV5-1, the J gene TRBJ2-2; the D gene is possibly TRBD2 (5 bases). With 5 bases removed from V and 5 bases from J, the gap between germline ends came to 13 bases. The V gene's germline CDR1 is SGHRS and CDR2 YFSETQ. The CDR3 consists of 14 residues. CDR3 residues: CASRGRTGTGELFF. CDR3 DNA sequence: TGCGCCAGCAGAGGCAGGACGGGGACCGGGGAGCTGTTTTTT.

The V gene is TRBV6-5, the J gene TRBJ2-6; D is unclear. The V and J ends lost 4 bases and 4 bases respectively, with 14 bases between them. Germline V gene lookup returns CDR1 MNHEY and CDR2 SVGAGI. The CDR3 runs to 16 residues. This CDR3 is CASSLAPDSGANVLTF. CDR3 DNA: TGTGCCAGCAGTTTAGCCCCCGATTCGGGGGCCAACGTCCTGACTTTC.

The V gene is TRBV3-1 (or the pseudogene TRBV3-2), the J gene TRBJ1-3, with 8 bases that match TRBD1. The germline V gene has CDR1 LGHDT and CDR2 YNNKEL (reference sequence). Germline trimming cut 0 bases from V and 3 bases from J; bases unmatched to any gene: 4. This CDR3 is built from 16 residues. CDR3 DNA sequence: TGTGCCAGCAGCCAAGACAGGGGGCAGTTTGGAAACACCATATATTTT. This translates into CASSQDRGQFGNTIYF.

The rearrangement joins TRBV19 to TRBJ1-4; no clear D gene. The germline V gene has CDR1 LNHDA and CDR2 SQIVND (reference sequence). This CDR3 has 15 amino acids. Trimming removed 1 base from V and 0 bases from J, with 6 bases in between. CDR3: CASSIGGATNEKLFF. The CDR3 nucleotides read TGTGCCAGTAGTATAGGAGGAGCAACTAATGAAAAACTGTTTTTT.

This sequence joins TRBV7-6 and TRBJ2-3; possibly TRBD2 for D (6 bases). The CDR3 is made up of 16 amino acids. Trimming shortened V by 5 bases and J by 6 bases, and 21 bases separated the two germline ends. In germline, CDR1 is SGHVS, CDR2 FNYEAQ. The CDR3 nucleotides are TGTGCCAGCAGCGGCCGAATCGGGAGAATAGAGGATACGCAGTATTTT. Protein: CASSGRIGRIEDTQYF. Complete variable domain (other parts from reference TRBV7-6 and TRBJ2-3): GAGVSQSPRYKVTKRGQDVALRCDPISGHVSLYWYRQALGQGPEFLTYFNYEAQQDKSGLPNDRFSAERPEGSISTLTIQRTEQRDSAMYRCASSGRIGRIEDTQYFGPGTRLTVL.

This chain joins TRBV28 and TRBJ2-1; TRBD2 aligns across 8 bases. Losses at the gene ends were 6 bases for V and 4 bases for J; bases not matched to a gene: 14. Germline V gene data show CDR1 as MDHEN and CDR2 as SYDVKM. The CDR3 is made up of 17 amino acids. CDR3: CASSRAQMTSAYNEQFF. The CDR3 coding sequence is TGTGCCAGCAGCCGCGCCCAGATGACTAGCGCTTACAATGAGCAGTTCTTC.

This chain links TRBV9 with TRBJ1-2; D gene unclear. In germline, CDR1 is SGDLS, CDR2 YYNGEE. This CDR3 is 14 amino acids long. The germline V and J ends were trimmed by 3 bases and 4 bases, with 13 bases remaining between them. CDR3 region: CASSATRWAYGYTF. CDR3 DNA: TGTGCCAGCAGCGCGACACGGTGGGCCTATGGCTACACCTTC. Full variable domain (outside the CDR3, taken from reference TRBV9 and TRBJ1-2): DSGVTQTPKHLITATGQRVTLRCSPRSGDLSVYWYQQSLDQGLQFLIQYYNGEERAKGNILERFSAQQFPDLHSELNLSSLELGDSALYFCASSATRWAYGYTFGSGTRLTVV.

The rearrangement uses TRBV5-5 and TRBJ2-7, with TRBD2 as a possible D gene (6 bases). The germline V gene has CDR1 SGHKS and CDR2 YYEKEE (reference sequence). The CDR3 is 11 residues long. Trimming removed 8 bases at V and 9 bases at J, with 15 bases between. CDR3 amino acids: CASIGAEGQYF. For the CDR3, the DNA is TGTGCCAGTATTGGCGCGGAGGGGCAGTACTTC.

This clone was seen a single time. Here the CDR3 reads CASSGARGNTIYF. Written as DNA, the CDR3 is TGTGCCAGCAGCGGCGCTCGAGGAAACACCATATATTTT. V is TRBV9 and J is TRBJ1-3; D not certain. Trimming cost V 3 bases and J 4 bases, with 8 bases left between them. Germline CDR1 SGDLS, CDR2 YYNGEE. CDR3 length equals 13 residues.

J is TRBJ2-3 and V is TRBV5-1; 7 bases are a match to TRBD2. Germline V gene data show CDR1 as SGHRS and CDR2 as YFSETQ. The CDR3 is 15 residues long. J lost 4 bases, V lost 7 bases, and 12 bases had no gene match. The CDR3 reads CASRLLGGSSDTQYF. The CDR3 coding sequence is TGCGCCAGCCGCCTTTTGGGGGGGAGCTCAGATACGCAGTATTTT.

The chain has TRBV28 and TRBJ2-1; the D gene is possibly TRBD1 (5 bases). CDR1 and CDR2 from the germline V gene are MDHEN and SYDVKM. This CDR3 comprises 13 residues. The V end was cut by 4 bases, the J end by 9 bases, with 13 bases between. As DNA, the CDR3 is TGTGCCAGCAGTTATTTTAGGGGCAGTGAGCAGTTCTTC. Its protein is CASSYFRGSEQFF.

A remark on this clone: Other DNA sequences in this specimen translate into the identical CDR3. This sequence joins TRBV19 and TRBJ1-5; 9 bases fit TRBD1. Looked up from germline, CDR1 is LNHDA and CDR2 is SQIVND (reference sequence). The CDR3 is 14 residues long. Trimming removed 5 bases from V and 2 bases from J; junction bases left unmatched: 1. The CDR3, as DNA: TGTGCCAGTAGTCGGGACAGGGGCAATCAGCCCCAGCATTTT. This gives the protein CASSRDRGNQPQHF.

This rearrangement joins TRBV6-2 or TRBV6-3 to TRBJ2-7; 7 bases match TRBD2. Germline values: CDR1 MNHEY, CDR2 SVGEGT. The CDR3 consists of 15 residues. V shed 6 bases and J 3 bases; nucleotides not matched to a gene: 11. The CDR3 DNA reads TGTGCCAGCAGCGAAGGTGCAGCGGGACTCTACGAGCAGTACTTC. This sequence encodes CASSEGAAGLYEQYF.

In this sample, this clone turned up once. The rearrangement links TRBV21-1 to TRBJ2-5; no DNA check was done on the table's D call, TRBD2. TRBV21-1 is termed a pseudogene. This CDR3 comprises 17 residues. Here the CDR3 DNA reads TGTGCCAGCAGCAAATTATGTGAGGAAGGGGGGGGAGAGACCCAGTACTTC. Residues: CASSKLCEEGGGETQYF.

This chain links TRBV5-4 with TRBJ2-2; TRBD1 might be the D (6 bases). Deletions cut 3 bases from V and 3 bases from J, with 12 bases between. CDR3 length: 15 residues. Germline V gene data show CDR1 as SGHNT and CDR2 as YYREEE (reference sequence). CDR3 in DNA: TGTGCCAGCAGCTGGGGCCAGGGGTACACCGGGGAGCTGTTTTTT. It is translated as CASSWGQGYTGELFF.

The chain combines TRBV21-1 with TRBJ2-2; the listed D gene, TRBD1, was not tested against the DNA. TRBV21-1 corresponds to a pseudogene. CDR3 length: 19 amino acids. The CDR3 nucleotides are TGTGCCAGCAGCAAAGAAGGGACAGGGGGGTTGAACGAACTCGGGGAGCTGTTTTTT. This translates into CASSKEGTGGLNELGELFF.